Below, 13 T cell receptor beta chains from the same sample are listed, as sequenced in a study of cytomegalovirus exposure and HLA in healthy donors. Libraries were prepared by immunoSEQ multiplex PCR; TCRdb keeps only in-frame clonotypes and omits some of them. Among approximately 230,000 clones listed, roughly 87% were seen once. The specimen sequenced was PBMCs. The receptors were gathered from a man aged 18-30 years in good health and CMV-seropositive.

The V gene is TRBV5-6, the J gene TRBJ1-5; D gene unclear. The CDR3 length is 14 residues. CDR1 is SGHDT and CDR2 is YYEEEE in the germline V gene. The V and J ends lost 1 base and 5 bases respectively, with 10 bases between them. CDR3 nucleotide sequence: TGTGCCAGCAGCTTGCGGGAAATGGATCAGCCCCAGCATTTT. Translating gives CASSLREMDQPQHF.

The chain joins TRBV10-3 to TRBJ2-7; TRBD2 agrees at 8 bases. The CDR3 has 14 amino acids. Trimming took 7 bases from V and 3 from J; bases not matched to a gene: 8. Germline CDR1 ENHRY, CDR2 SYGVKD. In DNA, the CDR3 is TGTGCCATCAACGAGCGGGAGATGAGCTACGAGCAGTACTTC. Translation: CAINEREMSYEQYF.

J is TRBJ1-2 and V is TRBV28; D is uncertain. Germline CDR1 reads MDHEN; CDR2 reads SYDVKM. The CDR3 spans 13 residues. V was pared by 6 bases and J by 3 bases, with 11 bases between. The CDR3 DNA follows: TGTGCCAGCAGCTTAGAGGTGGACTATGGCTACACCTTC. It codes for CASSLEVDYGYTF.

CDR3: CAWSEDSGIRETQYF. CDR3 nucleotide sequence: TGTGCCTGGAGTGAGGATAGCGGGATAAGAGAGACCCAGTACTTC. The chain carries TRBV30 and TRBJ2-5; 8 bases map to TRBD2. This CDR3 spans 15 amino acids. V was pared by 1 base and J by 4 bases, with 8 bases of the junction left unmatched. From germline, CDR1 is GTSNPN and CDR2 SVGIG (reference sequence).

The chain has TRBV19 and TRBJ2-5; 10 positions agree with TRBD2. CDR3 length: 14 amino acids. Germline V gene data show CDR1 as LNHDA and CDR2 as SQIVND (reference sequence). Unmatched junction bases numbered 1, after V lost 4 bases and J lost 2 bases. CDR3 residues: CASSRLAGQETQYF. In nucleotides, the CDR3 is TGTGCCAGTAGTAGACTAGCGGGTCAAGAGACCCAGTACTTC.

The V and J genes are TRBV30 and TRBJ1-1; D call uncertain. The CDR3 is 13 amino acids. V lost 2 bases and J 3 bases, leaving 10 bases between the germline ends. Per germline, CDR1 GTSNPN and CDR2 SVGIG (reference sequence). CDR3 sequence: CAWSPTAYTEAFF. The CDR3 coding sequence is TGTGCCTGGAGTCCGACTGCTTACACTGAAGCTTTCTTT.

The V and J genes are TRBV25-1 and TRBJ2-3, with TRBD2 matching over 9 bases. The J segment lost 1 base and the V segment lost 5 bases, leaving 4 bases of the junction unmatched. Looked up from germline, CDR1 is MGHDK and CDR2 is SYGVNS. The CDR3 loop spans 15 amino acids. DNA of the CDR3: TGTGCCAGCAGTCCTCCTAGCGGGGGCACAGATACGCAGTATTTT. This sequence encodes CASSPPSGGTDTQYF.

The V call is TRBV5-6, the J call TRBJ2-1; a weak D match, TRBD2 (6 bases). The CDR3 covers 17 residues. V was shortened by 1 base and J by 3 bases, with 17 bases between the two germline ends. Germline-derived CDR1 and CDR2 are SGHDT and YYEEEE. The CDR3 loop is CASSLFIGSGGYNEQFF. CDR3 nucleotides: TGTGCCAGCAGCTTGTTCATCGGGAGCGGCGGCTACAATGAGCAGTTCTTC.

This clone was found once. The chain has TRBV27 and TRBJ2-1, with 7 positions matching TRBD2. CDR3 length: 16 residues. J lost 6 bases, V lost 5 bases, and 13 bases had no gene match. Germline CDR1 MNHEY, CDR2 SMNVEV (reference sequence). Here the CDR3 DNA reads TGTGCCAGCAGTCTCCTGGCTAGCGGATTGATCAATGAGCAGTTCTTC. It translates to CASSLLASGLINEQFF.

This chain links TRBV11-2 with TRBJ2-7, with D perhaps matching TRBD1 or TRBD2 (5 bases each). CDR3 size: 17 residues. CDR1 is SGHAT, CDR2 FQNNGV, per germline. Trimming removed 5 bases at V and 4 bases at J, with 24 bases between. CDR3 protein: CASSLRSWMPGRYEQYF. The CDR3 bases are TGTGCCAGCAGCCTAAGATCGTGGATGCCGGGACGGTACGAGCAGTACTTC.

This rearrangement joins TRBV6-1 to TRBJ1-2; 8 bases agree with TRBD1. The CDR3 is 15 residues long. Unmatched junction bases numbered 14, after V lost 6 bases and J lost 8 bases. CDR1 and CDR2 (germline): MNHNS, SASEGT. The CDR3 nucleotides are TGTGCCAGCAGCGCGATCCCCGGGACAGGCTTAGGCTACACCTTC. Protein: CASSAIPGTGLGYTF.

The chain uses TRBV19 and TRBJ1-3; D not certain. V was shortened by 3 bases and J by 4 bases, with 4 bases between the two germline ends. CDR3 length: 12 amino acids. The germline V gene has CDR1 LNHDA and CDR2 SQIVND (reference sequence). The CDR3 region has the DNA TGTGCCAGTAGTATGCAGGGAAACACCATATATTTT. Its translation is CASSMQGNTIYF.

The rearrangement links TRBV5-1 to TRBJ1-2; TRBD1 matches 7 bases. Losses at the gene ends were 4 bases for V and 2 bases for J; bases not matched to a gene: 2. This CDR3 spans 13 amino acids. Germline assignment: CDR1 SGHRS and CDR2 YFSETQ. The CDR3 DNA is TGCGCCAGCAGCCCGACAGGGAACTATGGCTACACCTTC. It yields the protein CASSPTGNYGYTF.